This paragraph reports one T cell receptor (beta chain). Its antigen remains unidentified. Base qualities are missing; no much larger clone stands one base away. The record originates from a study of T cells after yellow fever vaccination (dated by TCRdb to the late 2010s). Looking at the study overall: The SMART-Seq v4 Ultra Low Input RNA kit was used to prepare libraries from fractions with low cell numbers. Blood was drawn at multiple timepoints before and after primary and secondary immunization, with bulk PBMC replicates and cell subsets isolated. To follow T-cell clones before and after both primary and booster YFV17D yellow fever vaccination, bulk TCR alpha and beta repertoires underwent longitudinal sequencing. The cohort comprised two healthy male donors, one aged 18 to 30 and one aged 30 to 40 years.

Study-wide findings and limitations: Most clones expanded after primary vaccination were re-detected after the booster (96% of CD4 and 88% of CD8), suggesting broad memory maintenance. Because only two donors were included in the study, the extent to which the findings can be generalized is limited. The secondary T-cell response was found to be weaker but faster than the primary response, with a peak reached on day 5 rather than on day 15. A small fraction of clonotypes showed up in both the CD4 and CD8 compartments, probably as a result of convergent recombination. FACS-sorted repertoires could contain abundant contaminating clonotypes from the bulk population, so computational filtering was required.

TCR cDNA was made using 5'RACE template switching, a step that added a universal primer site and unique molecular identifiers. cDNA synthesis was primed from both the TCR alpha and TCR beta constant segments. Library amplification used two PCR steps, and the second PCR step added sample barcodes and sequencing adapters. Sequencing of libraries was performed on Illumina HiSeq 2500 (2x100 bp) or NovaSeq (2x150 bp). On the authors' methods: MIGEC handled demultiplexing of reads and collapsing into UMI consensus sequences, while MiXCR performed V(D)J alignment. Using edgeR on replicate PBMC samples, clonotypes were called vaccine-responding if FDR was below 0.01 and the log2 fold change was above 5 up to day 15. Each bulk clonotype was labeled CD4 or CD8 based on which sequenced repertoire, CD4 or CD8, contained the clonotype at higher abundance. Clones were called with MiXCR by TCRdb after fastp trimmed the public reads at Q25, and only in-frame beta chains were retained. Rows are combined by CDR3 protein, so each entry shows the most common genes and DNA. The V and J calls come from TCRdb's annotation, not from the publication. For this sample there are 600,000 to 750,000 distinct CDR3 sequences; roughly 12% appear just once. The top ten clones comprise more than 13% of the sample.

Taken with the paper, the label for treatment or condition translates to: live attenuated yellow fever vaccine strain. Two biological replicates of bulk PBMCs were collected at each blood-draw timepoint. A standard Ficoll-Paque protocol was used to isolate PBMCs from peripheral blood. RNA was extracted with TriZol from bulk PBMCs, CD4 and CD8 fractions, and dextramer-positive and dextramer-negative fractions. The CDR3 covers 16 residues, taking in both the cysteine and the phenylalanine. The sequence is cut down to CDR3 DNA, 48 bases in frame from base 1. CDR1 and CDR2, looked up from the germline V gene, are SGDLS and YYNGEE. The V and J ends are trimmed by 1 base and 1 base, leaving 14 bases between them.

The chain was built from TRBV9 and TRBJ1-1; a weak D assignment points to TRBD1 (5 bases agree). The sequence came from a man aged 25 to 40 who received the YFV17D yellow fever vaccine. The material sequenced was PBMCs, taken on the day of the yellow fever booster vaccination. The sequenced DNA is TGTGCCAGCAGCGTACCCGCAATTGGGGGGAACACTGAAGCTTTCTTT. It codes for CASSVPAIGGNTEAFF.